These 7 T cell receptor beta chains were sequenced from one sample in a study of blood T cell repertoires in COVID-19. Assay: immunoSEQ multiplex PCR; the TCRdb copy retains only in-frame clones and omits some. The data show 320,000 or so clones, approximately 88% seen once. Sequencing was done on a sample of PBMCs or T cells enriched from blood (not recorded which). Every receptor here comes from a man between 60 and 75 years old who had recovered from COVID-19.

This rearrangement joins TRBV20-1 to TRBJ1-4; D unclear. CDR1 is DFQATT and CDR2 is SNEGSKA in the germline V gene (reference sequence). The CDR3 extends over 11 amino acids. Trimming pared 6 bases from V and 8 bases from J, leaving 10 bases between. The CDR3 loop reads CSAPSREKLFF. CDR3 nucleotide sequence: TGCAGTGCCCCGAGTCGAGAAAAACTGTTTTTT.

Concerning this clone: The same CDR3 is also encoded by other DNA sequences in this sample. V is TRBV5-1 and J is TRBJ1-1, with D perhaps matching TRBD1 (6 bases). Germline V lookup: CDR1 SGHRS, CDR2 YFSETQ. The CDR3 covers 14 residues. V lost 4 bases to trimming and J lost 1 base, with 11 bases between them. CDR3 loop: CASSLSTGNTEAFF. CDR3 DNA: TGCGCCAGCAGCCTTTCGACAGGGAACACTGAAGCTTTCTTT.

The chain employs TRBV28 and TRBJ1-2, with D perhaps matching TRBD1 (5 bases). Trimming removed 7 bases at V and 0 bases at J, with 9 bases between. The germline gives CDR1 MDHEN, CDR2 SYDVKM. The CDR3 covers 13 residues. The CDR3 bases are TGTGCCAGCAAGTCAGGGACTAACTATGGCTACACCTTC. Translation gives CASKSGTNYGYTF.

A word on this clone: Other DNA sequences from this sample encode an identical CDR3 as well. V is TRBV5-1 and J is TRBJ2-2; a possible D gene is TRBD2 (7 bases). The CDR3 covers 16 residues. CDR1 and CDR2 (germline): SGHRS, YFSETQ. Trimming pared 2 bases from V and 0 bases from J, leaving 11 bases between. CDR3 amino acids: CASSLGGTTNTGELFF. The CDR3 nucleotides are TGCGCCAGCAGCTTAGGGGGGACTACGAACACCGGGGAGCTGTTTTTT.

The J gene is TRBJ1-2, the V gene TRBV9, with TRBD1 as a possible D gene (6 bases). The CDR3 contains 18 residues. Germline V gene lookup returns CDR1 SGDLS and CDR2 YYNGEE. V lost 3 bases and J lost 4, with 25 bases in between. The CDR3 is CASSGGPRTASVSYGYTF. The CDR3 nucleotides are TGTGCCAGCAGCGGCGGCCCCAGGACAGCCTCCGTATCCTATGGCTACACCTTC. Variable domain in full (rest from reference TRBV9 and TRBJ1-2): DSGVTQTPKHLITATGQRVTLRCSPRSGDLSVYWYQQSLDQGLQFLIQYYNGEERAKGNILERFSAQQFPDLHSELNLSSLELGDSALYFCASSGGPRTASVSYGYTFGSGTRLTVV.

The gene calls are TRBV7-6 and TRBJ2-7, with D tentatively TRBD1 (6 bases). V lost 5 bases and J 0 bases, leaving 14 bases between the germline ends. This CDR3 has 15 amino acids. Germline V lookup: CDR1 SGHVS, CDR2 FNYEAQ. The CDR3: CASSHDRPFSYEQYF. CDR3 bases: TGTGCCAGCAGCCATGACAGGCCCTTCTCCTACGAGCAGTACTTC.

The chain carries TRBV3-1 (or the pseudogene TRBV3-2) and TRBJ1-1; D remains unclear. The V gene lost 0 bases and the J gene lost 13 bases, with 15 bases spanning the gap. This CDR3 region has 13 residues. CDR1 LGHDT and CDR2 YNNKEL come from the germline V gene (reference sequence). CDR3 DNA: TGTGCCAGCAGCCAAGAAAGCCGGGATCAGGTTTTCTTT. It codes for CASSQESRDQVFF.